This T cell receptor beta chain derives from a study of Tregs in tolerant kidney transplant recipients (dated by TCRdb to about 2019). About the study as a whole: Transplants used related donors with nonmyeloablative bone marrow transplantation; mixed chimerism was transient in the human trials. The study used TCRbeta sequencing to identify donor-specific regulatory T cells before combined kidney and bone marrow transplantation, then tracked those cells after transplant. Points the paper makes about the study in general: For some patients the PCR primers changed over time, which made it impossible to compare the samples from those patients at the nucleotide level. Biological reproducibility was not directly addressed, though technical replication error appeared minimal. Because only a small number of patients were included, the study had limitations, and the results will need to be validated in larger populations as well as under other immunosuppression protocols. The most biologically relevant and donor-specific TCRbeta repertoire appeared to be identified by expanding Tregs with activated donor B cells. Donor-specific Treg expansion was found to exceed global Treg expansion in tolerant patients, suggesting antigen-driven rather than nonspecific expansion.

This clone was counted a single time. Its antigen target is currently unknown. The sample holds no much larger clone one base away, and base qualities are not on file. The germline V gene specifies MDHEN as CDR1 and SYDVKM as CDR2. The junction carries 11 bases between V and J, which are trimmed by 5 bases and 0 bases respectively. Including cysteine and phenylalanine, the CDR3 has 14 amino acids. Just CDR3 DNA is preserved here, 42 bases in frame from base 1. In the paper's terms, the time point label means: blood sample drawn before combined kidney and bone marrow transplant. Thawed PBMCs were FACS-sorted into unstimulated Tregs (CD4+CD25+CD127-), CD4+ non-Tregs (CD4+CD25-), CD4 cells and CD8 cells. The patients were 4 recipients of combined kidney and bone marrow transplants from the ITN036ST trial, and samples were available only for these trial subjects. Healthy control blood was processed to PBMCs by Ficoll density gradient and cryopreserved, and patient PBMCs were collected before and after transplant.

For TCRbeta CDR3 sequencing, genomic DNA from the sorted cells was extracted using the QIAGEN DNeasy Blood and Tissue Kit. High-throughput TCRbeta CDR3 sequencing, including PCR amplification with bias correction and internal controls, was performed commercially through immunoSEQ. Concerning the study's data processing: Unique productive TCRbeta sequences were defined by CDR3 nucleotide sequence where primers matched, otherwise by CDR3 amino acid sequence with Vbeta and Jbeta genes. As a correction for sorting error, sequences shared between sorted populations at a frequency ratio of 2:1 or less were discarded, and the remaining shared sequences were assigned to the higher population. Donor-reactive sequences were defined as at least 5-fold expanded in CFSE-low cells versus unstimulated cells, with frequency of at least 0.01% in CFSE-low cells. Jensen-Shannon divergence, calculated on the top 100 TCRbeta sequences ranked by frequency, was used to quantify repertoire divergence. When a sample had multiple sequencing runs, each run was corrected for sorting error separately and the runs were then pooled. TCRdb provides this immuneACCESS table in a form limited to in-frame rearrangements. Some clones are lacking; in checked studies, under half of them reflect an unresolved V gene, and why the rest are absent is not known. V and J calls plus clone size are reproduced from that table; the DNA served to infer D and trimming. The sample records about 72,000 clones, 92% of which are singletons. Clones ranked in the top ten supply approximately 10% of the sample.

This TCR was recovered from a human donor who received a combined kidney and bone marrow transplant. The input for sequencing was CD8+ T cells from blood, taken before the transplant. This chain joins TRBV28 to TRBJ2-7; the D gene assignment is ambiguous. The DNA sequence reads TGTGCCAGCAGTCCCCGAGACAACTCCTACGAGCAGTACTTC. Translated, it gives CASSPRDNSYEQYF.